The 21 T cell receptor beta chains below all came from one sample that was sequenced in a study of cytomegalovirus exposure and HLA in healthy donors (dated by TCRdb to about 2017). To prepare the library, the immunoSEQ multiplex PCR assay was applied. A mixture of 60 forward primers for TCR Vbeta segments and 13 reverse primers for TCR Jbeta segments was used in the multiplex PCR. TCRdb took this table from immuneACCESS and kept in-frame rearrangements with V and J called. Such tables lack part of the clones; where checked against another copy, unresolved V genes explain under half of the gap, and the rest is unexplained. Present in this sample are 220,000 or so clones, 70% to 80% of which were seen just once. The biggest ten clones account for 1.5% to 2% of the sample. What was sequenced was PBMCs. Receptors originate from a woman aged 25 to 39 in good health and CMV-seronegative.

This rearrangement joins TRBV10-3 to TRBJ1-1; 7 positions match TRBD1. The ends lost 4 bases at V and 7 bases at J; junction bases unmatched: 3. The length of the CDR3 is 12 residues. Germline lookup yields CDR1 ENHRY and CDR2 SYGVKD. The CDR3 bases are TGTGCCATCAGTGCTGACAGGGATGAAGCTTTCTTT. It is translated as CAISADRDEAFF.

The CDR3 is CATSRLTQDHSYEQYF. In DNA form, the CDR3 reads TGTGCCACCAGCAGACTTACACAGGACCACTCCTACGAGCAGTACTTC. V gene TRBV15 combines with J gene TRBJ2-7; D possibly corresponds to TRBD1 (5 bases). The germline CDR1 and CDR2 sequences are LNHNV and YYDKDF (reference sequence). Trimming shortened V by 2 bases and J by 0 bases, and 14 bases separated the two germline ends. There are 16 residues in the CDR3.

This clone was seen only a few times. The chain combines TRBV9 with TRBJ2-1, with D possibly being TRBD2 (5 bases). The germline V gene has CDR1 SGDLS and CDR2 YYNGEE. The length of the CDR3 is 15 residues. V was pared by 4 bases and J by 6 bases, with 17 bases between. The CDR3 reads CASSPDGVNPNEQFF. CDR3 bases: TGTGCCAGCAGCCCAGACGGGGTAAACCCCAATGAGCAGTTCTTC. The variable domain in full, with the rest retrieved from reference TRBV9 and TRBJ2-1, is DSGVTQTPKHLITATGQRVTLRCSPRSGDLSVYWYQQSLDQGLQFLIQYYNGEERAKGNILERFSAQQFPDLHSELNLSSLELGDSALYFCASSPDGVNPNEQFFGPGTRLTVL.

DNA for the CDR3: TGTGCCAGCTCACCGAAACCCGACAGCGTAAACTCTGGAAACACCATATATTTT. The encoded protein is CASSPKPDSVNSGNTIYF. The chain has TRBV18 and TRBJ1-3, with TRBD1 as a possible D gene (5 bases). The V and J ends lost 3 bases and 0 bases respectively, with 18 bases between them. In germline, CDR1 is KGHSH, CDR2 LQKENI. The CDR3 contains 18 residues.

This clone was counted between two and nine times. The chain links TRBV6-1 to TRBJ1-4, with a tentative D call TRBD1 (5 bases). Germline V gives CDR1 MNHNS, CDR2 SASEGT. This CDR3 has 16 residues. Trimming removed 2 bases from V and 4 bases from J, with 14 bases in between. The CDR3 bases are TGTGCCAGCAGTGAACCCCCCGGGACTCTTAATGAAAAACTGTTTTTT. It encodes CASSEPPGTLNEKLFF.

The chain combines TRBV7-9 with TRBJ2-1, with a weak D call TRBD2 (5 bases). V gave up 4 bases and J gave up 6 bases, with 19 bases separating them. Germline assignment: CDR1 SEHNR and CDR2 FQNEAQ (reference sequence). The CDR3 length is 16 residues. This CDR3 reads CASSSLLGLSSNEQFF. In DNA, the CDR3 is TGTGCCAGCAGCTCATTACTAGGTCTGTCGTCCAATGAGCAGTTCTTC.

V is TRBV5-5 and J is TRBJ1-1; 7 nucleotides agree with TRBD1. The V and J ends lost 1 base and 0 bases, in that order; junction bases with no gene match: 6. From germline, CDR1 is SGHKS and CDR2 YYEKEE (reference sequence). The CDR3 length is 16 residues. The chain's CDR3 is CASSLPPGGVNTEAFF. Written as DNA, the CDR3 is TGTGCCAGCAGCTTGCCCCCAGGGGGTGTGAACACTGAAGCTTTCTTT. The full variable domain, its missing parts supplied by reference TRBV5-5 and TRBJ1-1, is DAGVTQSPTHLIKTRGQQVTLRCSPISGHKSVSWYQQVLGQGPQFIFQYYEKEERGRGNFPDRFSARQFPNYSSELNVNALLLGDSALYLCASSLPPGGVNTEAFFGQGTRLTVV.

V is TRBV6-5 and J is TRBJ1-1; D possibly corresponds to TRBD1 (5 bases). Germline lookup yields CDR1 MNHEY and CDR2 SVGAGI. The V gene lost 5 bases and the J gene lost 3 bases, with 10 bases spanning the gap. CDR3 length equals 13 residues. The CDR3 DNA reads as TGTGCCAGCAGTGGGGGGGAATACACTGAAGCTTTCTTT. This translates into CASSGGEYTEAFF.

This clone occurred once. V gene TRBV7-2 combines with J gene TRBJ1-1; unclear D gene. From germline, CDR1 is SGHTA and CDR2 FQGNSA. The CDR3 contains 14 residues. V was pared by 2 bases and J by 2 bases, with 9 bases between. The DNA of the CDR3 is TGTGCCAGCAGCTTATGTAGCCTAAACACTGAAGCTTTCTTT. Protein sequence: CASSLCSLNTEAFF.

The chain recombines TRBV5-6 with TRBJ1-5; D possibly corresponds to TRBD1 (5 bases). The CDR3 is 14 amino acids. Trimming shortened V by 4 bases and J by 1 base, and 9 bases separated the two germline ends. Germline loops: CDR1 SGHDT, CDR2 YYEEEE. CDR3 sequence: CASSPGKSNQPQHF. As DNA, the CDR3 is TGTGCCAGCAGCCCAGGGAAAAGCAATCAGCCCCAGCATTTT.

This clone was observed a few times. The gene calls are TRBV5-8 and TRBJ1-2; D gene ambiguous. The V end was cut by 5 bases, the J end by 8 bases, with 19 bases between. CDR1 SGHTS and CDR2 YDEGEE come from the germline V gene. The CDR3 spans 14 residues. DNA for the CDR3: TGTGCCAGCAGAGATCAGAGGCCTGCTTGGGGCTACACCTTC. It specifies CASRDQRPAWGYTF.

This clone has more than one count but fewer than ten. The rearrangement joins TRBV2 to TRBJ1-1; D gene uncertain. V shed 8 bases and J shed 0 bases, with 4 bases lying between them. Germline lookup yields CDR1 SNHLY and CDR2 FYNNEI. CDR3 length: 11 residues. Here the CDR3 DNA reads TGTGCCAGCCTTTTGAACACTGAAGCTTTCTTT. It translates to CASLLNTEAFF.

This clone was seen a handful of times. Here the CDR3 DNA reads TGTGCCAGCAGCCACGGACTAGCGGGAATAAACGAGCAGTACTTC. It codes for CASSHGLAGINEQYF. This rearrangement joins TRBV5-6 to TRBJ2-7; 12 nucleotides line up with TRBD2. The CDR3 runs to 15 residues. CDR1 and CDR2 from the germline V gene are SGHDT and YYEEEE. V shed 4 bases, J shed 5 bases, and the junction held 7 bases outside the gene matches.

The V and J genes are TRBV19 and TRBJ2-3; 7 nucleotides align to TRBD2. V trimming: 7 bases; J trimming: 4 bases; junction bases outside the gene matches: 14. The V gene's germline CDR1 is LNHDA and CDR2 SQIVND (reference sequence). There are 16 residues in the CDR3. As DNA, the CDR3 is TGTGCCAGTACCCTGGGTGTAGGCGGGAGCTCAGATACGCAGTATTTT. Protein sequence: CASTLGVGGSSDTQYF.

This sequence joins TRBV9 and TRBJ1-1; TRBD1 is a possible D gene (5 bases). The CDR3 is 16 amino acids. V was trimmed by 0 bases and J by 5 bases, leaving 17 bases between them. Germline V CDR1 and CDR2: SGDLS, YYNGEE. In DNA form, the CDR3 reads TGTGCCAGCAGCGTAGACCCTGGGGGGGGTAGGACTGAAGCTTTCTTT. This sequence encodes CASSVDPGGGRTEAFF.

This clone has just a few counts. This sequence joins TRBV6-1 and TRBJ2-3; tentatively, D is TRBD1 (6 bases). In germline, CDR1 is MNHNS, CDR2 SASEGT. The germline V and J ends were trimmed by 5 bases and 0 bases, with 12 bases remaining between them. The CDR3 totals 15 residues. CDR3 sequence (DNA): TGTGCCAGCAGTTGGACAGCGCAAAGCACAGATACGCAGTATTTT. Encoded protein: CASSWTAQSTDTQYF.

The chain couples TRBV5-6 to TRBJ2-1; TRBD2 matches 7 bases. V was pared by 2 bases and J by 7 bases, with 3 bases of the junction left unmatched. The CDR3 contains 13 residues. Per germline, CDR1 SGHDT and CDR2 YYEEEE. Written as DNA, the CDR3 is TGTGCCAGCAGCTTAGGGAGGGGAAATGAGCAGTTCTTC. The encoded protein is CASSLGRGNEQFF.

The chain links TRBV5-6 to TRBJ2-3; TRBD2 matches 11 bases. Germline trimming cut 1 base from V and 2 bases from J; bases unmatched to any gene: 3. The CDR3 is 16 amino acids. Germline values: CDR1 SGHDT, CDR2 YYEEEE. The CDR3 DNA reads TGTGCCAGCAGCTTGAGACTAGCGGGAAACACAGATACGCAGTATTTT. Its translation: CASSLRLAGNTDTQYF.

The CDR3 DNA reads TGTGCCAGCAGCTTCGGTTACTCTGGAGACACTGAAGCTTTCTTT. This translates into CASSFGYSGDTEAFF. The chain combines TRBV11-2 with TRBJ1-1; the D is unclear. CDR3 length: 15 residues. Trimming stripped 3 bases from V and 3 bases from J, with 14 bases between. Germline V gene lookup returns CDR1 SGHAT and CDR2 FQNNGV.

The rearrangement links TRBV5-1 to TRBJ2-3; 8 bases map to TRBD2. V lost 0 bases, J lost 6 bases, and 6 bases stayed unmatched. There are 15 residues in the CDR3. The germline CDR1 and CDR2 sequences are SGHRS and YFSETQ. The CDR3 sequence: CASSLESGGPDTQYF. In DNA, the CDR3 is TGCGCCAGCAGCTTGGAGTCGGGAGGGCCTGATACGCAGTATTTT.

This chain joins TRBV9 and TRBJ1-2; 10 nucleotides line up with TRBD1. In germline, CDR1 is SGDLS, CDR2 YYNGEE. This CDR3 spans 16 amino acids. V shed 2 bases, J shed 3 bases, and the junction held 7 bases outside the gene matches. The CDR3 nucleotides read TGTGCCAGCAGCGTGGCGGGACAGGGGACTCACTATGGCTACACCTTC. Its translation is CASSVAGQGTHYGYTF.